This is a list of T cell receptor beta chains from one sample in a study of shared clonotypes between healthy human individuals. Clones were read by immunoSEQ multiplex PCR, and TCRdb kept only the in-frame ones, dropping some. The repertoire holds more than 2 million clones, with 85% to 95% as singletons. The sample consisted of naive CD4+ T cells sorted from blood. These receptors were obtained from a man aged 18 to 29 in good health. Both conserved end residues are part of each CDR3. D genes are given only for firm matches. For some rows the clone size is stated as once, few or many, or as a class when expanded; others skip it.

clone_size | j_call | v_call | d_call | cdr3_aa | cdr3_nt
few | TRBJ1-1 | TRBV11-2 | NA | CASSLVWQINTEAFF | TGTGCCAGCAGCTTAGTTTGGCAGATTAACACTGAAGCTTTCTTT
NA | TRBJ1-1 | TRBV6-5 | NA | CASSPVQMNTEAFF | TGTGCCAGCTCACCGGTACAGATGAACACTGAAGCTTTCTTT
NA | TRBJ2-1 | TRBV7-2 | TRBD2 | CASTRSSGRHEQFF | TGTGCCAGCACCCGTTCTAGCGGGAGACATGAGCAGTTCTTC
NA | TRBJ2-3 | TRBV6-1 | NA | CASSERRVGTDTQYF | TGTGCCAGCAGTGAAAGGCGGGTCGGCACAGATACGCAGTATTTT
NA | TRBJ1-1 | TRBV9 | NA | CASSVVGEMNTEAFF | TGTGCCAGCAGCGTAGTCGGGGAAATGAACACTGAAGCTTTCTTT
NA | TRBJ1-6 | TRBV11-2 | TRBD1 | CASSLGQGALNSPLHF | TGTGCCAGCAGCTTAGGGCAGGGGGCACTTAATTCACCCCTCCACTTT
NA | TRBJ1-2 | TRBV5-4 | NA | CASSPRGLYGYTF | TGTGCCAGCAGCCCCCGAGGGCTCTATGGCTACACCTTC
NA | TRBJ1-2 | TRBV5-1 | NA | CASSGSGAYGYTF | TGCGCCAGCAGCGGGTCAGGGGCCTATGGCTACACCTTC
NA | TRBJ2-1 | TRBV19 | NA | CASSPLGNEQFF | TGTGCCAGTAGTCCTTTAGGCAATGAGCAGTTCTTC
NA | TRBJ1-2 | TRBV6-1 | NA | CASSGSLYGYTF | TGTGCCAGCAGTGGCAGCCTCTATGGCTACACCTTC
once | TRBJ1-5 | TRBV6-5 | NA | CASSYGGSNQPQHF | TGTGCCAGCAGTTACGGGGGTAGCAATCAGCCCCAGCATTTT
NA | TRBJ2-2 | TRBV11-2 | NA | CASHGGTYTGELFF | TGTGCCAGCCATGGGGGGACATACACCGGGGAGCTGTTTTTT
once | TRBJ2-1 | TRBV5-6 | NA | CASSLTGAGYYNEQFF | TGTGCCAGCAGCCTAACAGGGGCGGGATACTACAATGAGCAGTTCTTC
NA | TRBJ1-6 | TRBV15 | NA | CATSRGAVSPLHF | TGTGCCACCAGCAGAGGGGCAGTTTCACCCCTCCACTTT
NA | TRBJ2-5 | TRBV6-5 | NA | CASSKGGRETQYF | TGTGCCAGCAGCAAGGGGGGGAGAGAGACCCAGTACTTC
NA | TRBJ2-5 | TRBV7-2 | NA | CASSLPGTQYF | TGTGCCAGCAGCTTACCCGGGACCCAGTACTTC
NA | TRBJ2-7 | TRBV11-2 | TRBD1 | CASRAPGQGDYEQYF | TGTGCCAGCAGAGCTCCGGGACAGGGAGACTACGAGCAGTACTTC
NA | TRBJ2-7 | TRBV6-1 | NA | CASSEARQGSYYEQYF | TGTGCCAGCAGTGAAGCGCGGCAAGGATCATATTACGAGCAGTACTTC
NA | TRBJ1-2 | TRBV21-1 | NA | CASSKAETTGRRTYGYTF | TGTGCCAGCAGCAAAGCCGAAACGACGGGACGGAGGACTTATGGCTACACCTTC
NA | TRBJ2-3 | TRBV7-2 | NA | CASSWGAYTDTQYF | TGTGCCAGCAGCTGGGGGGCGTACACAGATACGCAGTATTTT
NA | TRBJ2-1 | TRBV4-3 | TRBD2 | CASSRFKTGTSGYNEQFF | TGCGCCAGCAGCCGTTTCAAAACCGGGACTAGCGGATACAATGAGCAGTTCTTC
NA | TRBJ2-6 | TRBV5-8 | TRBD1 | CASPKLGQGYSGANVLTF | TGTGCCAGCCCCAAACTGGGACAGGGTTACTCTGGGGCCAACGTCCTGACTTTC